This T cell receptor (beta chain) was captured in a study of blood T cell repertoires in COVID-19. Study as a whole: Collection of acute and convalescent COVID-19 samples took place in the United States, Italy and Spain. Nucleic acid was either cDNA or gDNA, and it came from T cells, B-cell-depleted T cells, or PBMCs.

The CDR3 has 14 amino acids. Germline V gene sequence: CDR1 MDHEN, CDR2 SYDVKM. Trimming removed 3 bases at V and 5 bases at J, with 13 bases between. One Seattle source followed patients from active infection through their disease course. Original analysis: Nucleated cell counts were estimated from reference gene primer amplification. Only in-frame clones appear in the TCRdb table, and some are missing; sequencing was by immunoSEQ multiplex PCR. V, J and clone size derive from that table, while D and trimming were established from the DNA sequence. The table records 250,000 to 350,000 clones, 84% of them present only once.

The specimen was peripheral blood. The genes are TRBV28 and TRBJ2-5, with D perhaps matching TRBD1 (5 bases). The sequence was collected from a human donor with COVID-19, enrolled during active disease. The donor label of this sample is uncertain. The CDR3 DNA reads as TGTGCCAGCAGTTTGAGGCAGGGTACGGAGACCCAGTACTTC. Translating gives CASSLRQGTETQYF.